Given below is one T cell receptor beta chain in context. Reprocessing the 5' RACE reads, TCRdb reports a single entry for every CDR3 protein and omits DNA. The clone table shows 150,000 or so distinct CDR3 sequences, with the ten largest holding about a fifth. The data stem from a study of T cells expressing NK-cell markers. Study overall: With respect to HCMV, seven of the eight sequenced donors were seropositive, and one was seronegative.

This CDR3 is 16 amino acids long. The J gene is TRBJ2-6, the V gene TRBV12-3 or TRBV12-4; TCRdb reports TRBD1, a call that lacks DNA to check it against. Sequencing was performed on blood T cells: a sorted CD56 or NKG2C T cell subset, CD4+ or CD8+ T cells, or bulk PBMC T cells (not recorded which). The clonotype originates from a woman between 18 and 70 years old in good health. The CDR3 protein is CASSPPLSTGANVLTF.